These 15 T cell receptor beta chains originate from one sample sequenced in a study of regulatory T cells in long-lasting Graves disease. For TCR beta, libraries came from iRepertoire HTBI primers and Arm-PCR of CDR3 regions. TCRdb re-called the multiplex PCR reads with MiXCR, one entry per CDR3 protein. This sample carries some 560,000 distinct CDR3 sequences, about 16% of them seen once, and the ten largest clones take 25%. Specified time point: newly diagnosed GD, antithyroid drugs for less than 3 months. Isolated PBMC RNA provided the starting material for the TCR library. This same sample was also part of a study on T cells in Graves' hyperthyroidism and ophthalmopathy.

The material was peripheral blood mononuclear cells (PBMCs), obtained at new diagnosis, from a patient treated with antithyroid drugs. These receptors were taken from a woman aged 35-65 years with Graves disease.

This clonotype was counted many times. This chain uses TRBV2 with TRBJ2-5; D ambiguous. Germline V gene sequence: CDR1 SNHLY, CDR2 FYNNEI. V was clipped by 3 bases and J by 1 base, with 6 bases between them. This CDR3 is 13 amino acids long. The CDR3 here is CASSDNFQETQYF. DNA for the CDR3: TGTGCCAGCAGTGATAACTTCCAAGAGACCCAGTACTTC. Looking up the rest from reference TRBV2 and TRBJ2-5 gives the full variable domain: EPEVTQTPSHQVTQMGQEVILRCVPISNHLYFYWYRQILGQKVEFLVSFYNNEISEKSEIFDDQFSVERPDGSNFTLKIRSTKLEDSAMYFCASSDNFQETQYFGPGTRLLVL.

This clonotype was seen ten or more times. The chain recombines TRBV3-1 with TRBJ2-5; the D is unclear. The germline V gene encodes CDR1 LGHDT and CDR2 YNNKEL (reference sequence). The CDR3 runs to 14 residues. Trimming cost V 0 bases and J 0 bases, with 5 bases left between them. The CDR3, as DNA: TGTGCCAGCAGCCAAGACAGATACCAAGAGACCCAGTACTTC. This codes for CASSQDRYQETQYF.

This clonotype was counted only a few times. The rearrangement joins TRBV5-4 to TRBJ2-2; TRBD1 is a possible D gene (6 bases). The length of the CDR3 is 14 residues. Germline values: CDR1 SGHNT, CDR2 YYREEE (reference sequence). The V gene lost 3 bases and the J gene lost 6 bases, with 12 bases spanning the gap. CDR3 amino acids: CASSSGRGSGELFF. The CDR3 nucleotides are TGTGCCAGCAGCTCGGGCAGGGGTTCCGGGGAGCTGTTTTTT.

The rearrangement links TRBV5-4 to TRBJ2-1; D remains ambiguous. The length of the CDR3 is 11 residues. The ends were cut back, 4 bases at V and 8 bases at J, with 7 bases in the middle. Per the germline V gene, CDR1 is SGHNT and CDR2 is YYREEE (reference sequence). The CDR3 DNA sequence: TGTGCCAGCAGCAGCGCGGATGAGCAGTTCTTC. Protein: CASSSADEQFF.

With respect to this clonotype: This may be a read error, as it is one base from a much larger clone. The chain uses TRBV7-8 and TRBJ2-7; the match to TRBD2 covers 15 bases. With 5 bases clipped from V and 6 bases from J, the junction kept 11 bases outside the gene matches. The germline gives CDR1 SGHVS, CDR2 FQNEAQ. The CDR3 sequence is 17 residues long. This CDR3 reads CASSPLPQGLAGGEQYF. The CDR3 DNA follows: TGTGCCAGCAGCCCACTCCCACAGGGACTAGCGGGGGGCGAGCAGTACTTC.

This clonotype came up a few times. The chain combines TRBV5-1 with TRBJ2-1; TRBD2 might be the D (6 bases). The CDR3 is 14 residues long. Germline V gene data show CDR1 as SGHRS and CDR2 as YFSETQ. V was trimmed by 6 bases and J by 5 bases, leaving 15 bases between them. This CDR3 reads CASNDGGVNNEQFF. CDR3 coding DNA: TGCGCCAGCAATGACGGGGGTGTAAACAATGAGCAGTTCTTC.

For this clonotype: A much larger clonotype is one base distant, so this may be a read error. The DNA is left out, because the CDR3 cannot be placed on it with certainty; the CDR3 is given as TCRdb lists it. This chain links TRBV3-1 with TRBJ2-3; the D call of TRBD1 is as the table states it, not checked on the DNA. Germline V CDR1 and CDR2: LGHDT, YNNKEL (reference sequence). Termini included, the CDR3 measures 15 amino acids. CDR3 protein: CASRPVGQGADTQCF.

At least ten counts were recorded for this clonotype. The chain uses TRBV5-6 and TRBJ1-1, with D perhaps matching TRBD1 (5 bases). The CDR3 extends over 14 amino acids. Germline CDR1 and CDR2: SGHDT and YYEEEE. V lost 4 bases and J 6 bases, leaving 16 bases between the germline ends. DNA for the CDR3: TGTGCCAGCAGCCACAGAGGAGGGGTAGCTGAAGCTTTCTTT. This sequence encodes CASSHRGGVAEAFF.

This clonotype occurred many times. In DNA form, the CDR3 reads TGTGCCAGCAGCCAACGGTTAGCCCACGAGCAGTACTTC. Translating it yields CASSQRLAHEQYF. The V gene is TRBV7-2, the J gene TRBJ2-7; the D is unclear. The length of the CDR3 is 13 residues. CDR1 is SGHTA, CDR2 FQGNSA, per germline. Trimming took off 5 bases at V and 5 bases at J, with 13 bases between the two ends.

This clonotype was seen repeatedly, ten times or more. The chain has TRBV7-9 and TRBJ2-1, with 7 bases matching TRBD1. From germline, CDR1 is SEHNR and CDR2 FQNEAQ (reference sequence). Unmatched junction bases numbered 5, after V lost 3 bases and J lost 6 bases. The CDR3 runs to 14 residues. The CDR3 here is CASSLGQTTNEQFF. DNA for the CDR3: TGTGCCAGCAGCTTGGGACAGACCACCAATGAGCAGTTCTTC.

This clonotype came up a few times. The V and J genes are TRBV10-3 and TRBJ1-6, with 9 bases that match TRBD1. Germline values: CDR1 ENHRY, CDR2 SYGVKD. V gave up 5 bases and J gave up 5 bases; unmatched junction bases: 13. This CDR3 region has 18 residues. Here the CDR3 DNA reads TGTGCCATCAGTCCCTCGGGACAGGGAGTTTTCGATAATTCACCCCTCCACTTT. It specifies CAISPSGQGVFDNSPLHF.

As for this clonotype: Just one base apart from a much larger clone, this may be a read error. The chain employs TRBV18 and TRBJ1-1, with D unclear. Germline V gene data show CDR1 as KGHSH and CDR2 as LQKENI. CDR3 length equals 13 residues. The DNA for the CDR3 is TGTGCCAGCTCCCGTGCCATGAACACTGAAGCTTCCTTT. Translating it yields CASSRAMNTEASF.

This clonotype was seen ten or more times. The chain uses TRBV7-3 and TRBJ2-1; the match to TRBD2 covers 10 bases. The CDR3 has 15 residues. Germline trimming cut 4 bases from V and 3 bases from J; bases unmatched to any gene: 3. The V gene's germline CDR1 is SGHTA and CDR2 FQGTGA. The CDR3 coding sequence is TGTGCCAGCAGCTCAGCGGGGGGGCGCTACAATGAGCAGTTCTTC. It specifies CASSSAGGRYNEQFF.

This clonotype was observed at least ten times. The V call is TRBV20-1, the J call TRBJ2-7, with D maybe TRBD1 (5 bases). Between the trimmed V and J ends, which lost 0 bases and 0 bases, there was a span of 9 bases. This CDR3 has 14 amino acids. The V gene's germline CDR1 is DFQATT and CDR2 SNEGSKA (reference sequence). CDR3 DNA sequence: TGCAGTGCTAGAGATCAGGGCAGCTCCTACGAGCAGTACTTC. Amino acids: CSARDQGSSYEQYF.

This clonotype was seen only a few times. One end of the junction fails to match germline, which may point to a read error. The rearrangement uses TRBV19 and TRBJ1-4; D gene unclear. CDR3 length: 9 amino acids. Looked up from germline, CDR1 is LNHDA and CDR2 is SQIVND (reference sequence). Written as DNA, the CDR3 is TGTGCCAGTAGTATCGGCCAGCCTTTT. Protein product: CASSIGQPF.